Following are 15 T cell receptor beta chains from one sample sequenced in a study of somatic mutations in cytotoxic T cells in rheumatoid arthritis. TCRdb's table, derived via immunoSEQ multiplex PCR, lists solely in-frame clones and lacks some. This sample has roughly 16,000 clones, with about 72% found just once. The source material was CD8+ T cells sorted from blood. All receptors come from an adult with rheumatoid arthritis.

The chain employs TRBV5-6 and TRBJ1-1, with D possibly being TRBD1 (5 bases). V was cut by 0 bases and J by 4 bases, with 10 bases left in between. CDR1 SGHDT and CDR2 YYEEEE come from the germline V gene. The CDR3 extends over 14 amino acids. The CDR3 reads CASSLGGAGTEAFF. CDR3 nucleotide sequence: TGTGCCAGCAGCTTGGGTGGGGCGGGCACTGAAGCTTTCTTT.

V usage is TRBV2 and J usage is TRBJ2-7; D is perhaps TRBD2 (7 bases). V dropped 10 bases and J dropped 7 bases, with 17 bases sitting between them. The CDR3 runs to 12 residues. Germline V gene data show CDR1 as SNHLY and CDR2 as FYNNEI. CDR3 in DNA: TGTGCCAACTCGGCGGGGGCGAGGGAGCAGTACTTC. Translation gives CANSAGAREQYF. Variable domain in full (rest from reference TRBV2 and TRBJ2-7): EPEVTQTPSHQVTQMGQEVILRCVPISNHLYFYWYRQILGQKVEFLVSFYNNEISEKSEIFDDQFSVERPDGSNFTLKIRSTKLEDSAMYFCANSAGAREQYFGPGTRLTVT.

This clone has more than one count but fewer than ten. V is TRBV9 and J is TRBJ1-4, with 7 bases matching TRBD1. CDR1 is SGDLS, CDR2 YYNGEE, per germline. V dropped 3 bases and J dropped 6; count of bases not matched to a gene: 5. The CDR3 runs 14 residues. CDR3: CASSAQGGDEKLFF. CDR3 DNA: TGTGCCAGCAGCGCCCAGGGGGGAGATGAAAAACTGTTTTTT.

This clone was recorded once. The DNA for the CDR3 is TGTGCCAGTAGTATCACGGGGGGGCCGTCAGATACGCAGTATTTT. Translating it yields CASSITGGPSDTQYF. The V gene is TRBV19, the J gene TRBJ2-3; TRBD2 matches at 8 bases. After removal of 3 bases from V and 4 bases from J, the junction contained 6 bases not matched to a gene. This CDR3 has 15 residues. Germline CDR1 is LNHDA and CDR2 is SQIVND (reference sequence).

This rearrangement joins TRBV2 to TRBJ1-6, with a weak D call TRBD1 (5 bases). The germline gives CDR1 SNHLY, CDR2 FYNNEI. With 6 bases removed from V and 7 bases from J, the gap between germline ends came to 13 bases. The CDR3 is made up of 14 amino acids. CDR3 bases: TGTGCCAGCAGAGAGCGGGACGGGAATTCACCCCTCCACTTT. Protein product: CASRERDGNSPLHF.

This rearrangement joins TRBV5-6 to TRBJ1-4; D is uncertain. Trimming stripped 2 bases from V and 5 bases from J, with 16 bases between. The germline CDR1 and CDR2 sequences are SGHDT and YYEEEE. The CDR3 consists of 16 residues. The DNA for the CDR3 is TGTGCCAGCAGCTTAAACAGCGAGGGCACCAATGAAAAACTGTTTTTT. Amino acid sequence: CASSLNSEGTNEKLFF. Using reference TRBV5-6 and TRBJ1-4 for the parts outside the CDR3, the full variable domain is DAGVTQSPTHLIKTRGQQVTLRCSPKSGHDTVSWYQQALGQGPQFIFQYYEEEERQRGNFPDRFSGHQFPNYSSELNVNALLLGDSALYLCASSLNSEGTNEKLFFGSGTQLSVL.

Only one count was recorded for this clone. This rearrangement joins TRBV5-4 to TRBJ2-1; TRBD2 might be the D (5 bases). V lost 0 bases and J 0 bases, leaving 10 bases between the germline ends. The CDR3 totals 16 residues. Germline CDR1 and CDR2: SGHNT and YYREEE (reference sequence). The CDR3 coding sequence is TGTGCCAGCAGCTTGGTCCCCGGGGACTCCTACAATGAGCAGTTCTTC. Protein sequence: CASSLVPGDSYNEQFF.

The chain combines TRBV7-6 with TRBJ2-7, with D unclear. CDR3 size: 14 residues. V lost 7 bases, J lost 6 bases, and 19 bases lay in between. In germline, CDR1 is SGHVS, CDR2 FNYEAQ. The CDR3 reads CASTKGTGLSEQYF. The CDR3 DNA follows: TGTGCCAGCACGAAGGGCACGGGTTTATCCGAGCAGTACTTC.

The CDR3 loop reads CASSYSIGGQTDTQYF. CDR3 sequence (DNA): TGTGCCAGCAGTTACTCGATCGGGGGCCAGACAGATACGCAGTATTTT. This chain joins TRBV6-5 and TRBJ2-3; tentatively, D is TRBD1 or TRBD2 (6 bases each). There are 16 residues in the CDR3. The germline gives CDR1 MNHEY, CDR2 SVGAGI. Trimming removed 0 bases from V and 3 bases from J, with 13 bases in between.

The chain links TRBV14 to TRBJ1-2; D is undetermined. This CDR3 is built from 15 residues. The V gene's germline CDR1 is SGHDN and CDR2 FVKESK. The V gene lost 5 bases and the J gene lost 0 bases, with 13 bases spanning the gap. In nucleotides, the CDR3 is TGTGCCAGCAGCTCCTGGACTGGAGCTAACTATGGCTACACCTTC. The encoded protein is CASSSWTGANYGYTF.

The V call is TRBV27, the J call TRBJ1-3; TRBD1 might be the D (5 bases). The assigned J gene may be wrong: the sequence end matches TRBJ2-2 better. Germline loops: CDR1 MNHEY, CDR2 SMNVEV (reference sequence). This CDR3 contains 14 residues. The CDR3 nucleotides read TGTGCCAGCAGCTACACAGGGAACACCGGGGAGCTGTTTTTT. Translating gives CASSYTGNTGELFF.

This sequence joins TRBV5-5 and TRBJ2-3; D perhaps matches TRBD2 (5 bases). Germline V lookup: CDR1 SGHKS, CDR2 YYEKEE (reference sequence). Trimming took 1 base from V and 2 from J, leaving 11 bases between them. There are 15 residues in the CDR3. The CDR3 coding sequence is TGTGCCAGCAGCTTGAGGGAGCGAGTCACAGATACGCAGTATTTT. Its translation: CASSLRERVTDTQYF.

The chain joins TRBV30 to TRBJ1-1, with 7 bases matching TRBD1. CDR1 is GTSNPN and CDR2 is SVGIG in the germline V gene (reference sequence). The junction had 14 bases not matched to a gene; V was cut back by 1 base and J by 9 bases. The CDR3 is 15 residues long. The chain's CDR3 is CAWSGVGQDGRKAFF. CDR3 DNA sequence: TGTGCCTGGAGTGGGGTAGGACAGGACGGCCGGAAAGCTTTCTTT.

This sequence joins TRBV28 and TRBJ2-7; possible D gene TRBD1, 5 bases. This CDR3 comprises 12 residues. Germline V gene data show CDR1 as MDHEN and CDR2 as SYDVKM. V dropped 6 bases and J dropped 2 bases, with 8 bases sitting between them. Written as DNA, the CDR3 is TGTGCCAGCAGGGCAGGGACCTACGAGCAGTACGTC. Protein product: CASRAGTYEQYV.

This rearrangement joins TRBV7-2 to TRBJ1-6; TRBD1 agrees at 7 bases. V dropped 5 bases and J dropped 10; count of bases not matched to a gene: 17. The CDR3 loop spans 17 amino acids. Germline-derived CDR1 and CDR2 are SGHTA and FQGNSA. The CDR3 is CASSEDRRGGVGSPLHF. Written as DNA, the CDR3 is TGTGCCAGCAGCGAGGACAGGCGGGGGGGGGTAGGCTCACCCCTCCACTTT.